The T cell receptor (beta chain) under discussion was sequenced for a study of cytomegalovirus exposure and HLA in healthy donors. The study, taken as a whole, reports: Rates of TCR association differed by HLA locus in a later analysis, with DRB1 highest and HLA-C lowest. Prior analysis indicated that the majority of TCR beta V segments exhibited productivity approximately 87% or approximately 30% of the time. As was reported, the HLA-A and HLA-B alleles of most subjects were accurately predicted from TCR beta sequences.

There are 13 residues in the CDR3. V lost 5 bases, J lost 7 bases, and 8 bases stayed unmatched. Germline values: CDR1 SGHTA, CDR2 FQGTGA. Concerning this clone: Its antigen is currently unknown.

Though nominally healthy at sampling, donors likely had unrecorded immune exposures. PCR used 60 Vbeta primers and 13 Jbeta primers. The protocol was immunoSEQ multiplex PCR, while the TCRdb copy is restricted to in-frame clones and leaves out a portion. Altogether some 120,000 clones are present, around three quarters being singletons, with the ten largest covering 3% to 4%. Sequencing was carried out using PBMCs. This rearrangement joins TRBV7-3 to TRBJ2-7; the match to TRBD1 covers 7 bases. The TCR originated in a male donor in good health and CMV-seronegative. The CDR3 region is CASSLDRVAEQYF. Written as DNA, the CDR3 is TGTGCCAGCAGCCTAGACAGGGTTGCGGAGCAGTACTTC.